This is a list of T cell receptor beta chains from one sample in a study of blood T cell repertoires in COVID-19. Clones were read by immunoSEQ multiplex PCR, and TCRdb kept only the in-frame ones, dropping some. Here the sample spans about 82,000 clones, 75% to 85% being singletons. Sequenced sample: peripheral blood. All receptors come from a middle-aged woman with active or convalescent COVID-19. Both conserved end residues are part of each CDR3. Fields, in order: CDR3 DNA, CDR3 protein, clone size, V gene, J gene, D gene. D genes are given only for firm matches. Some rows mark clone size as missing; the rest say once, few, many or name a class of expanded clone.

cdr3_nt: TGTGCCAGCAGCCCGCGGGTGACAGGCACGGACACAGATACGCAGTATTTT
cdr3_aa: CASSPRVTGTDTDTQYF
clone_size: NA
v_call: TRBV7-8
j_call: TRBJ2-3
d_call: NA

cdr3_nt: TGCAGTACCGACAGGAACTATGGCTACACCTTC
cdr3_aa: CSTDRNYGYTF
clone_size: NA
v_call: TRBV20-1
j_call: TRBJ1-2
d_call: NA

cdr3_nt: NA
cdr3_aa: CASSFLAGNSPLHF
clone_size: NA
v_call: TRBV28
j_call: TRBJ1-6
d_call: NA

cdr3_nt: TGTGCCAGCAGTGACTCCGGGACAGTTTTCTATGGCTACACCTTC
cdr3_aa: CASSDSGTVFYGYTF
clone_size: NA
v_call: TRBV6-5
j_call: TRBJ1-2
d_call: TRBD1

cdr3_nt: TGCGCCAGCAAGCGTGAGCCAACAGATACGCAGTATTTT
cdr3_aa: CASKREPTDTQYF
clone_size: NA
v_call: TRBV5-1
j_call: TRBJ2-3
d_call: NA

cdr3_nt: TGTGCCTGGAGTAGCCCTGGGAGCGATGAGCAGTTCTTC
cdr3_aa: CAWSSPGSDEQFF
clone_size: few
v_call: TRBV30
j_call: TRBJ2-1
d_call: NA

cdr3_nt: TGTGCCAGCAGTTACTCGACAGGCCCTGAAGCTTTCTTT
cdr3_aa: CASSYSTGPEAFF
clone_size: NA
v_call: TRBV6-2/TRBV6-3
j_call: TRBJ1-1
d_call: NA

cdr3_nt: TGTGCCAGCAGTGGTTCCAGGATGAATCAGCCCCAGCATTTT
cdr3_aa: CASSGSRMNQPQHF
clone_size: NA
v_call: TRBV2
j_call: TRBJ1-5
d_call: NA

cdr3_nt: TGTGCCAGCAGTCACGGAGGAAACACTGAAGCTTTCTTT
cdr3_aa: CASSHGGNTEAFF
clone_size: few
v_call: TRBV27
j_call: TRBJ1-1
d_call: NA

cdr3_nt: TGTGCCAGCAGTCCTTATAATTCACCCCTCCACTTT
cdr3_aa: CASSPYNSPLHF
clone_size: once
v_call: TRBV27
j_call: TRBJ1-6
d_call: NA

cdr3_nt: TGCGCCAGCAGCCAAGGGACTAGGGGAAGGTCCCGTCTTAGCACAGATACGCAGTATTTT
cdr3_aa: CASSQGTRGRSRLSTDTQYF
clone_size: NA
v_call: TRBV4-3
j_call: TRBJ2-3
d_call: TRBD2

cdr3_nt: TGTGCCAGCAGCCCCCCTGCCTCACATTACGAGCAGTACTTC
cdr3_aa: CASSPPASHYEQYF
clone_size: few
v_call: TRBV9
j_call: TRBJ2-7
d_call: NA

cdr3_nt: TGTGCCAGCTCACCCCTCCAACAGGGGGCCGGTGAGCAGTTCTTC
cdr3_aa: CASSPLQQGAGEQFF
clone_size: NA
v_call: TRBV18
j_call: TRBJ2-1
d_call: TRBD1

cdr3_nt: TGTGCCAGCCGACCGGGACAGAGCAATCAGCCCCAGCATTTT
cdr3_aa: CASRPGQSNQPQHF
clone_size: NA
v_call: TRBV28
j_call: TRBJ1-5
d_call: TRBD1

cdr3_nt: TGTGCCAGCAGCGGGACAGGGCAGGGATCCCAGCATTTT
cdr3_aa: CASSGTGQGSQHF
clone_size: NA
v_call: TRBV9
j_call: TRBJ1-5
d_call: TRBD1

cdr3_nt: TGCGCCAGCAGCCACATAACGTCGACAGATAACTATGGCTACACCTTC
cdr3_aa: CASSHITSTDNYGYTF
clone_size: NA
v_call: TRBV4-3
j_call: TRBJ1-2
d_call: NA

cdr3_nt: TGTGCCAGCAGTTCCCAACAGGGTGCCCAAGAGACCCAGTACTTC
cdr3_aa: CASSSQQGAQETQYF
clone_size: NA
v_call: TRBV28
j_call: TRBJ2-5
d_call: NA

cdr3_nt: TGTGCCAGCAGTTTTTGGGACAGGAGCTCCTACGAGCAGTACTTC
cdr3_aa: CASSFWDRSSYEQYF
clone_size: NA
v_call: TRBV28
j_call: TRBJ2-7
d_call: TRBD1

cdr3_nt: TGTGCCAGCAGCTCTAGTCGTAAAGATACGCAGTATTTT
cdr3_aa: CASSSSRKDTQYF
clone_size: NA
v_call: TRBV11-3
j_call: TRBJ2-3
d_call: NA

cdr3_nt: TGTGCCAGCAGTCCAAGGACAGGCAGTACTGAAGCTTTCTTT
cdr3_aa: CASSPRTGSTEAFF
clone_size: NA
v_call: TRBV2
j_call: TRBJ1-1
d_call: TRBD1

cdr3_nt: TGTGCCAGCAGCTTAGAGGCTGTCGCTAGCGGGGCAGATACGCAGTATTTT
cdr3_aa: CASSLEAVASGADTQYF
clone_size: NA
v_call: TRBV13
j_call: TRBJ2-3
d_call: TRBD2

cdr3_nt: TGTGCCAGCAGCCCAACGACTCCCCAAGAGACCCAGTACTTC
cdr3_aa: CASSPTTPQETQYF
clone_size: NA
v_call: TRBV11-2
j_call: TRBJ2-5
d_call: NA

cdr3_nt: TGTGCCAGCAGCCCCGGTTCTGGAAACACCATATATTTT
cdr3_aa: CASSPGSGNTIYF
clone_size: NA
v_call: TRBV7-8
j_call: TRBJ1-3
d_call: NA

cdr3_nt: TGCGCCAGCAGGGGGAGCGGGAACACCGGGGAGCTGTTTTTT
cdr3_aa: CASRGSGNTGELFF
clone_size: NA
v_call: TRBV5-1
j_call: TRBJ2-2
d_call: NA

cdr3_nt: TGCGCCAGCAGTGACTCGACTAGCGGGAGAAATGAGCAGTTCTTC
cdr3_aa: CASSDSTSGRNEQFF
clone_size: NA
v_call: TRBV10-1
j_call: TRBJ2-1
d_call: TRBD2

cdr3_nt: TGCAGCGTTGTCCAGTACAATGAGCAGTTCTTC
cdr3_aa: CSVVQYNEQFF
clone_size: NA
v_call: TRBV29-1
j_call: TRBJ2-1
d_call: NA